In its sample, the clone carrying this TCR beta chain was seen a few times. The antigen is undetermined. The data are from a study of CD8 T cells in ankylosing spondylitis. The TCR beta libraries were generated through quantitative 5'-RACE incorporating molecular barcodes. One entry per CDR3 protein, called by TCRdb with MiXCR from the 5' RACE reads. The repertoire holds about 460,000 distinct CDR3 sequences, with roughly 5.3% as singletons. Study findings and constraints: Disease-linked clones reportedly concentrated significantly in matched ankylosing spondylitis synovial fluid. Earlier work had already found some motif variants in reactive arthritis synovial fluid and blood. A TCR beta motif of eight highly homologous variants appeared characteristic of ankylosing spondylitis blood. Peripheral blood samples showed relatively rare disease-linked clones, and these clones were CD8+.

J was trimmed by 7 bases and V by 2 bases; bases with no gene match: 14. This CDR3 has 17 amino acids. CDR1 SGHTA and CDR2 FQGNSA come from the germline V gene. This TCR came from a male donor with ankylosing spondylitis. The V and J genes are TRBV7-2 and TRBJ2-1; 7 bases fit TRBD1. Sequenced: blood, either unsorted or a sorted T cell fraction (not recorded which). In DNA, the CDR3 is TGTGCCAGCAGCTTACGCCCCCAGGGGGTAACGAGGAATGAGCAGTTCTTC. Its protein is CASSLRPQGVTRNEQFF.